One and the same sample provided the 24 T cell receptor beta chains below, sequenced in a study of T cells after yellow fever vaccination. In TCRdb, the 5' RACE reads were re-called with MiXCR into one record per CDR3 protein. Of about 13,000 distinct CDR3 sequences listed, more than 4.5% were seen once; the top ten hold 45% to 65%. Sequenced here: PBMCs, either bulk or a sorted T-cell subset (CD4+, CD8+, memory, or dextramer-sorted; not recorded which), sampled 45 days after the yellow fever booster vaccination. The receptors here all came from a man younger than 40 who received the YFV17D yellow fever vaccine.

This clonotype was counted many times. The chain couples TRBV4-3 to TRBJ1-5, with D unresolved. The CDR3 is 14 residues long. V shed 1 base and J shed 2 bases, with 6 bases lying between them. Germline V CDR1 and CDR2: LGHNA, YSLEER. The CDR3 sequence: CASSQGLGNQPQHF. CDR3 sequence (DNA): TGCGCCAGCAGCCAAGGTCTGGGCAATCAGCCCCAGCATTTT.

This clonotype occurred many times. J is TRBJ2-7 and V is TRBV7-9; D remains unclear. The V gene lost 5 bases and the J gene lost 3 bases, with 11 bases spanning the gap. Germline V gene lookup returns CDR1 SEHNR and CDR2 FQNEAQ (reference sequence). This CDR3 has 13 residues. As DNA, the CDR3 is TGTGCCAGCAGCCCGAAAGACCTCTACGAGCAGTACTTC. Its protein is CASSPKDLYEQYF.

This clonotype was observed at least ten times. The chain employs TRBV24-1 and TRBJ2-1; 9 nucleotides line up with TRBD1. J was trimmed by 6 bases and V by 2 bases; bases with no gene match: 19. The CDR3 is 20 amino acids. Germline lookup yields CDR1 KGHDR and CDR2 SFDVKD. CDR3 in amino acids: CATSDSAGTGFGSVSNEQFF. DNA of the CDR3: TGTGCCACCAGTGATTCTGCCGGGACAGGGTTTGGGTCGGTCTCCAATGAGCAGTTCTTC.

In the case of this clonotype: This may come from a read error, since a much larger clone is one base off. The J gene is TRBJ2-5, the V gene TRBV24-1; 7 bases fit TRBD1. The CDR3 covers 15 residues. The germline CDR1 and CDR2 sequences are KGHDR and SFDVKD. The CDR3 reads CATSDPGQDHETQYF. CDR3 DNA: TGTGCCACCAGTGACCCCGGACAGGACCACGAGACCCAGTACTTC.

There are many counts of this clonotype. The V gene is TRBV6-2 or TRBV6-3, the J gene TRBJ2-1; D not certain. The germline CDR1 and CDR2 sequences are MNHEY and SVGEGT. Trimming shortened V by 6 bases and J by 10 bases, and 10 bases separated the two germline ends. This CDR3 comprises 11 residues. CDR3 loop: CASSPSREQFF. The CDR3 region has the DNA TGTGCCAGCAGCCCGTCTAGGGAGCAGTTCTTC.

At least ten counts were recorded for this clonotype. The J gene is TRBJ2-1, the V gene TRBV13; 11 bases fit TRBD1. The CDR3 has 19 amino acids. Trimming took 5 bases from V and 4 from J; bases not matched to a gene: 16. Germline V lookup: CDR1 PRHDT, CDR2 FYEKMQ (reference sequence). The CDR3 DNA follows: TGTGCCAGCAGCCCGTCTGGGGACAGGGGGTCTCTACGATACAATGAGCAGTTCTTC. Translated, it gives CASSPSGDRGSLRYNEQFF.

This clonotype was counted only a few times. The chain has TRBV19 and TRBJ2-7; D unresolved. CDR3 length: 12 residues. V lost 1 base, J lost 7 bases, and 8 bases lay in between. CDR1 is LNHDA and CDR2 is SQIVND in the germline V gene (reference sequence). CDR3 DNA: TGTGCCAGTAGTATAGGAGGTGGGGAGCAGTACTTC. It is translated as CASSIGGGEQYF.

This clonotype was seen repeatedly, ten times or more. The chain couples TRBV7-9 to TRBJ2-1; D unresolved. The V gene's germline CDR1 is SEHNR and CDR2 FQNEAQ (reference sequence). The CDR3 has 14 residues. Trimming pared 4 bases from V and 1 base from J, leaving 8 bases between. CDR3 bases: TGTGCCAGCAGCTCCTCGTTATCCTACAATGAGCAGTTCTTC. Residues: CASSSSLSYNEQFF.

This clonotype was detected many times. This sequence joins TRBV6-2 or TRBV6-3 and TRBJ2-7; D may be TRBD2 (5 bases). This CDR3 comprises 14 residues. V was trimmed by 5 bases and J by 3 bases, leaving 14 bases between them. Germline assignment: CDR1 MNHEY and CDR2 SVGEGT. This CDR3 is CASSHSSGLYEQYF. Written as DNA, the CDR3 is TGTGCCAGCAGTCACAGCAGCGGACTCTACGAGCAGTACTTC.

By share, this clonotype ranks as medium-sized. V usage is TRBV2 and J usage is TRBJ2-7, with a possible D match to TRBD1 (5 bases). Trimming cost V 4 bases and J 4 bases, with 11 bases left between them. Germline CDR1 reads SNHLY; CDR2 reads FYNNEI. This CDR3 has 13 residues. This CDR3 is CASSGQGWYEQYF. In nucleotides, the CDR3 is TGTGCCAGCAGTGGGCAGGGATGGTACGAGCAGTACTTC.

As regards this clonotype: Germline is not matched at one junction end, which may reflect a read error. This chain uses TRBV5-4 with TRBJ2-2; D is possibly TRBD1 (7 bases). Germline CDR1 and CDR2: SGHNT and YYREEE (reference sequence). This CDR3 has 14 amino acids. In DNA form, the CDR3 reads TGTGCCATGGGGCCAGGGGGGAACTGCGGGGAGCTGCTTTTT. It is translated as CAMGPGGNCGELLF.

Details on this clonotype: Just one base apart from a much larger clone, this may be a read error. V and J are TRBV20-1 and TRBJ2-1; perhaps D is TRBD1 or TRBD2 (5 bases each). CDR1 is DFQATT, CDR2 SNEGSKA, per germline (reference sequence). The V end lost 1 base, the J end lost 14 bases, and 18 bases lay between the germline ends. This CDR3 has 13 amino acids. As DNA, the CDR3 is TGCAGTGCTAGAGGGGGGTCGCGGGTGCTTGAGTTCTTC. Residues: CSARGGSRVLEFF.

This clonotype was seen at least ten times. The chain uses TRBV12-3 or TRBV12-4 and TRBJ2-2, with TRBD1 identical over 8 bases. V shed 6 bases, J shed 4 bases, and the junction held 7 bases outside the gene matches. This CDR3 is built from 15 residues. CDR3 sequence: CASSLPRGRTGELFF. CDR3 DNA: TGTGCCAGCAGCCTGCCCAGGGGGCGCACCGGGGAGCTGTTTTTT.

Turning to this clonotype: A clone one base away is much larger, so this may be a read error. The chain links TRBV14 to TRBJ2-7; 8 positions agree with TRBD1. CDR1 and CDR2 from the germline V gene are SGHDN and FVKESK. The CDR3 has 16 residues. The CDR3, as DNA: TGTGCCGGCAGCCAAGAATACGGACAGGGACTCCGGGAGCAGTACTTC. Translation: CAGSQEYGQGLREQYF.

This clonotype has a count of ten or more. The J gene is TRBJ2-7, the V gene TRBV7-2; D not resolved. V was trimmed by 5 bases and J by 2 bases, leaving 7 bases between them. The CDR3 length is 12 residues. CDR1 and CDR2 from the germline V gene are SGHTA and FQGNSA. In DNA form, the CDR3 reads TGTGCCAGCAGCCCCCACCCCTACGAGCAGTACTTC. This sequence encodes CASSPHPYEQYF.

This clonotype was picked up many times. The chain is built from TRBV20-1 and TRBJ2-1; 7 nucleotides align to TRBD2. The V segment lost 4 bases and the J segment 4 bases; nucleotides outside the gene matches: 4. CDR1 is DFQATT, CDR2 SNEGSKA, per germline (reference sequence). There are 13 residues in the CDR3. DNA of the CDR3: TGCAGTGCTAAAGCGGGACGGTACAATGAGCAGTTCTTC. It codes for CSAKAGRYNEQFF.

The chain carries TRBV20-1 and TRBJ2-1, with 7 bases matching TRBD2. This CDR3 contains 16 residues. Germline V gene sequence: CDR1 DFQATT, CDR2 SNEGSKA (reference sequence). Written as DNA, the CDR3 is TGCTGCGCTAGTGAGGCGGGAGCTCTGTTAGACAATGAGCAGTTCTTC. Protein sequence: CCASEAGALLDNEQFF.

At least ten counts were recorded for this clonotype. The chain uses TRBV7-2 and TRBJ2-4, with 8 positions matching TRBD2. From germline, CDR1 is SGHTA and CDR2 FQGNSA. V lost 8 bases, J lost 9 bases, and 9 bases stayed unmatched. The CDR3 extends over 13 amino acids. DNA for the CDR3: TGTGCCAGCGGTACCCGGGCGGGGGGCATTCAGTACTTC. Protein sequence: CASGTRAGGIQYF.

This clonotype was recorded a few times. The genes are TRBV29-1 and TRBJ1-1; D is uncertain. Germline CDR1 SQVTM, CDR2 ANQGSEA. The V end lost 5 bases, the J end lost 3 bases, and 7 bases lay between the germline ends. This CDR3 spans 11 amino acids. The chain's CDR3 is CSVYTYTEAFF. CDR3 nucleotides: TGCAGCGTTTACACCTACACTGAAGCTTTCTTT.

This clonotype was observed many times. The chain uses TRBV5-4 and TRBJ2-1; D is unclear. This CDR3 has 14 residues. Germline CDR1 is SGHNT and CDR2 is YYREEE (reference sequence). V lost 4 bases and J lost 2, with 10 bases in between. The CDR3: CASSERRAYNEQFF. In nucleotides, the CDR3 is TGTGCCAGCAGCGAACGGCGAGCCTACAATGAGCAGTTCTTC.

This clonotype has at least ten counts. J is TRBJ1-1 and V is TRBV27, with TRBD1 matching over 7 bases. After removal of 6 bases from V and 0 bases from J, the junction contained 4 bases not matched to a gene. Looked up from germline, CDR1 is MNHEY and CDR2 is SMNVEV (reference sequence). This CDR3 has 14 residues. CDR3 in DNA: TGTGCCAGCAGCCCCGGGACAGTGAACACTGAAGCTTTCTTT. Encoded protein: CASSPGTVNTEAFF.

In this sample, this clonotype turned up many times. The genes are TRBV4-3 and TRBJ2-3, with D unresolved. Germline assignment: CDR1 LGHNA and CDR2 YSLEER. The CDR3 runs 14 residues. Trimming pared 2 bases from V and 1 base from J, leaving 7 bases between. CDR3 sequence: CASSQLVRTDTQYF. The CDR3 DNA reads TGCGCCAGCAGCCAATTAGTTCGCACAGATACGCAGTATTTT.

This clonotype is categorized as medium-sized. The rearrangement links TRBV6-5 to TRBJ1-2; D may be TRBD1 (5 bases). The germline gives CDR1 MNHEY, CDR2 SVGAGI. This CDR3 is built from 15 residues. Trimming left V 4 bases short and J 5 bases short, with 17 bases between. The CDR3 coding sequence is TGTGCCAGCAGTTCATCCGGGATTGGGGGTTATGGCTACACCTTC. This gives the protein CASSSSGIGGYGYTF.

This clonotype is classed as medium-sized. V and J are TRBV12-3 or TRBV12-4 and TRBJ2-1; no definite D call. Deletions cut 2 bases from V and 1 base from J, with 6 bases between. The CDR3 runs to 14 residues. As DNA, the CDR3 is TGTGCCAGCAGTTTATCTGGGTCCTACAATGAGCAGTTCTTC. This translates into CASSLSGSYNEQFF.